Below are 5 T cell receptor beta chains sequenced from a single sample in a study of blood T cell repertoires in COVID-19. Clones were sequenced by immunoSEQ multiplex PCR, and TCRdb holds only the in-frame ones, with some missing. The table has a few hundred thousand clones, 70% to 90% seen once. The sample consisted of PBMCs or T cells enriched from blood (not recorded which). The receptors shown here come from a young man who had recovered from COVID-19.

This clone was picked up many times. This chain joins TRBV6-4 and TRBJ2-3, with 9 bases fitting TRBD2. Germline lookup yields CDR1 MRHNA and CDR2 SNTAGT. This CDR3 contains 15 residues. Trimming cost V 3 bases and J 6 bases; bases outside gene matches: 7. In DNA form, the CDR3 reads TGTGCCAGCAGTGAGTTAGCGGGGGAAAAGGATACGCAGTATTTT. Encoded protein: CASSELAGEKDTQYF.

The chain joins TRBV5-8 to TRBJ1-2; D remains unclear. The CDR3 runs to 13 residues. Germline loops: CDR1 SGHTS, CDR2 YDEGEE. The ends were cut back, 1 base at V and 4 bases at J, with 8 bases in the middle. CDR3 DNA: TGTGCCAGCAGCTTGAGCAAACTCTATGGCTACACCTTC. Translated, it gives CASSLSKLYGYTF.

V is TRBV12-3 or TRBV12-4 and J is TRBJ2-5; 8 positions agree with TRBD2. CDR3 length: 12 amino acids. CDR3 loop: CATGGGLETQYF. For the CDR3, the DNA is TGTGCGACGGGGGGGGGATTAGAGACCCAGTACTTC.

This clone was counted between two and nine times. The chain uses TRBV29-1 and TRBJ2-7; a weak D match, TRBD1 (6 bases). Trimming cost V 5 bases and J 2 bases, with 13 bases left between them. Germline CDR1 reads SQVTM; CDR2 reads ANQGSEA. The CDR3 covers 13 residues. CDR3: CSVQDSPTYEQYF. Here the CDR3 DNA reads TGCAGCGTTCAGGACAGCCCCACCTACGAGCAGTACTTC.

The chain uses TRBV10-3 and TRBJ1-1, with D unresolved. The germline V gene has CDR1 ENHRY and CDR2 SYGVKD. The CDR3 spans 14 residues. V was shortened by 9 bases and J by 5 bases, with 19 bases between the two germline ends. CDR3 residues: CAISDGNRGTEAFF. CDR3 in DNA: TGTGCCATATCGGACGGGAATCGAGGAACTGAAGCTTTCTTT.